The 25 T cell receptor beta chains below come from one sample, sequenced in a study of human T cells and chemical hapten exposure. The sample's time point: patch test 1, 2 weeks after DPC sensitization. Treatment meaning: therapeutic diphenylcyclopropenone sensitization with weekly scalp DPC. TCRdb recomputed calls from the RACE reads with MiXCR, one row per CDR3 protein. Here the sample spans about 340,000 distinct CDR3 sequences, approximately 6.9% being singletons. The sequencing used whole blood, collected in connection with sensitization to the hapten diphenylcyclopropenone (DPC). These receptors came from a woman aged 18-30 years with alopecia areata. Some clones in this sample may be carry-over from other donors' samples.

This chain links TRBV7-2 with TRBJ1-4; D might be TRBD1 (6 bases). V was shortened by 6 bases and J by 3 bases, with 14 bases between the two germline ends. This CDR3 spans 15 amino acids. Per germline, CDR1 SGHTA and CDR2 FQGNSA. This chain's CDR3 is CASRSAGEPNEKLFF. The DNA of the CDR3 is TGTGCCAGCAGATCGGCAGGGGAGCCTAATGAAAAACTGTTTTTT.

This clonotype was observed a handful of times. The V gene is TRBV7-2, the J gene TRBJ2-5, with D possibly being TRBD2 (6 bases). With 1 base removed from V and 10 bases from J, the gap between germline ends came to 13 bases. Germline V gene data show CDR1 as SGHTA and CDR2 as FQGNSA. There are 13 residues in the CDR3. The CDR3, as DNA: TGTGCCAGCAGCTTAGATAACGGGGGAGGCCAGTACTTC. This sequence encodes CASSLDNGGGQYF.

This clonotype showed up just a few times. The gene calls are TRBV9 and TRBJ2-1; 15 bases agree with TRBD2. CDR3 length equals 17 residues. V shed 2 bases and J 10 bases; nucleotides not matched to a gene: 10. The germline V gene encodes CDR1 SGDLS and CDR2 YYNGEE. CDR3 sequence reads: CASSVEGLAGGMWEQFF. In DNA form, the CDR3 reads TGTGCCAGCAGCGTTGAGGGACTAGCGGGGGGCATGTGGGAGCAGTTCTTC. Full variable domain (remainder filled in from reference TRBV9 and TRBJ2-1): DSGVTQTPKHLITATGQRVTLRCSPRSGDLSVYWYQQSLDQGLQFLIQYYNGEERAKGNILERFSAQQFPDLHSELNLSSLELGDSALYFCASSVEGLAGGMWEQFFGPGTRLTVL.

The J gene is TRBJ2-3, the V gene TRBV11-2; 8 bases agree with TRBD1. Germline assignment: CDR1 SGHAT and CDR2 FQNNGV. V shed 2 bases and J 2 bases; nucleotides not matched to a gene: 6. CDR3 size: 16 residues. This chain's CDR3 is CASSLQGAIPTDTQYF. The CDR3 DNA is TGTGCCAGCAGCTTACAGGGGGCGATCCCCACAGATACGCAGTATTTT. Variable domain in full (rest from reference TRBV11-2 and TRBJ2-3): EAGVAQSPRYKIIEKRQSVAFWCNPISGHATLYWYQQILGQGPKLLIQFQNNGVVDDSQLPKDRFSAERLKGVDSTLKIQPAKLEDSAVYLCASSLQGAIPTDTQYFGPGTRLTVL.

The J gene is TRBJ2-3, the V gene TRBV6-1; D perhaps matches TRBD1 (5 bases). The germline V gene has CDR1 MNHNS and CDR2 SASEGT. V dropped 8 bases and J dropped 6 bases, with 21 bases sitting between them. The CDR3 has 15 residues. CDR3 sequence: CASSSRQGLMDTQYF. The DNA for the CDR3 is TGTGCCAGCTCCTCTCGGCAGGGTCTAATGGATACGCAGTATTTT.

The CDR3 region is CASSQAVGVGANVLTF. The DNA of the CDR3 is TGTGCCAGCAGCCAGGCCGTGGGGGTAGGGGCCAACGTCCTGACTTTC. The chain is built from TRBV3-1 and TRBJ2-6; D might be TRBD1 or TRBD2, each matching 5 bases. Germline loops: CDR1 LGHDT, CDR2 YNNKEL (reference sequence). CDR3 length: 16 amino acids. V was trimmed by 3 bases and J by 4 bases, leaving 13 bases between them.

This clonotype was observed a few times. V gene TRBV7-9 combines with J gene TRBJ1-1; D unclear. Germline CDR1 is SEHNR and CDR2 is FQNEAQ (reference sequence). The CDR3 runs 14 residues. Trimming took off 3 bases at V and 2 bases at J, with 10 bases between the two ends. CDR3 coding DNA: TGTGCCAGCAGCTTGGGTCCCAGTAACACTGAAGCTTTCTTT. Encoded protein: CASSLGPSNTEAFF.

This clonotype was detected many times. The chain recombines TRBV6-5 with TRBJ1-2; a possible D gene is TRBD1 (6 bases). Germline CDR1 reads MNHEY; CDR2 reads SVGAGI. The CDR3 has 13 amino acids. The germline V and J ends were trimmed by 4 bases and 3 bases, with 9 bases remaining between them. The CDR3 reads CASSSDSYYGYTF. The CDR3 nucleotides are TGTGCCAGCAGTTCGGACAGCTACTATGGCTACACCTTC.

This clonotype was picked up many times. The chain recombines TRBV20-1 with TRBJ2-2; D perhaps matches TRBD2 (6 bases). In germline, CDR1 is DFQATT, CDR2 SNEGSKA (reference sequence). Trimming shortened V by 4 bases and J by 5 bases, and 11 bases separated the two germline ends. The CDR3 has 13 amino acids. The DNA of the CDR3 is TGCAGTGCTACGGACGGGACTACCGGGGAGCTGTTTTTT. Protein: CSATDGTTGELFF.

This clonotype was counted at least ten times. This chain connects TRBV12-3 or TRBV12-4 to TRBJ2-5; D not certain. The CDR3 runs 14 residues. V was pared by 4 bases and J by 4 bases, with 13 bases between. The CDR3 DNA reads TGTGCCAGCAGTTGGACCCGGCCCGGAGAGACCCAGTACTTC. It encodes CASSWTRPGETQYF.

The chain carries TRBV7-9 and TRBJ2-1, with D perhaps TRBD2 (5 bases). The CDR3 runs 17 residues. V lost 6 bases and J 1 base, leaving 19 bases between the germline ends. Germline loops: CDR1 SEHNR, CDR2 FQNEAQ (reference sequence). The CDR3 DNA reads TGTGCCAGCAGTCCCGAGGCAGCGGTTTTATCCTACAATGAGCAGTTCTTC. Amino acid sequence: CASSPEAAVLSYNEQFF.

This clonotype was picked up a small number of times. V is TRBV5-1 and J is TRBJ2-5; D is unclear. The CDR3 spans 15 residues. The germline CDR1 and CDR2 sequences are SGHRS and YFSETQ. With 5 bases removed from V and 5 bases from J, the gap between germline ends came to 19 bases. DNA of the CDR3: TGCGCCAGCAGTTTGACGCCCCCGAGAGAGGAGACCCAGTACTTC. The encoded protein is CASSLTPPREETQYF.

The chain uses TRBV7-8 and TRBJ2-3; D unclear. This CDR3 is built from 16 residues. The V and J ends lost 4 bases and 0 bases respectively, with 14 bases between them. The V gene's germline CDR1 is SGHVS and CDR2 FQNEAQ. In DNA, the CDR3 is TGTGCCAGCAGCTCCCCGGACGGAACTAGCACAGATACGCAGTATTTT. It yields the protein CASSSPDGTSTDTQYF.

This clonotype has ten or more counts. The rearrangement links TRBV4-2 to TRBJ1-6; 9 positions agree with TRBD1. Trimming cost V 0 bases and J 9 bases; bases outside gene matches: 6. This CDR3 spans 16 amino acids. Germline lookup yields CDR1 LGHNA and CDR2 YNFKEQ. DNA for the CDR3: TGTGCCAGCAGCCAAGAAGAAGGGACAGGGAGTTCACCCCTCCACTTT. It yields the protein CASSQEEGTGSSPLHF.

This clonotype came up a few times. The CDR3 loop is CASSIRYEQYF. In DNA, the CDR3 is TGTGCCAGCAGTATTCGCTACGAGCAGTACTTC. The chain uses TRBV2 and TRBJ2-7; D not resolved. V was shortened by 5 bases and J by 3 bases, with 5 bases between the two germline ends. The germline CDR1 and CDR2 sequences are SNHLY and FYNNEI. There are 11 residues in the CDR3.

This clonotype came up a few times. The genes are TRBV12-3 or TRBV12-4 and TRBJ2-4, with TRBD2 as a possible D gene (5 bases). The CDR3 runs 13 residues. The V end lost 1 base, the J end lost 8 bases, and 9 bases lay between the germline ends. For the CDR3, the DNA is TGTGCCAGCAGTTTAGAGTCGCGGGACATTCAGTACTTC. Translated, it gives CASSLESRDIQYF.

The sample holds many counts of this clonotype. V and J are TRBV29-1 and TRBJ2-1; D is undetermined. The ends were cut back, 3 bases at V and 9 bases at J, with 9 bases in the middle. CDR1 and CDR2 (germline): SQVTM, ANQGSEA. The CDR3 spans 11 residues. As DNA, the CDR3 is TGCAGCGTTGACACTCGGAGTGAGCAGTTCTTC. It specifies CSVDTRSEQFF.

This clonotype has ten or more counts. The V gene is TRBV9, the J gene TRBJ1-2; 9 nucleotides align to TRBD1. V dropped 6 bases and J dropped 4; count of bases not matched to a gene: 10. The CDR3 has 15 residues. Germline values: CDR1 SGDLS, CDR2 YYNGEE. The CDR3 DNA reads TGTGCCAGCACAACGACTCCGACAGGGGGCTATGGCTACACCTTC. This gives the protein CASTTTPTGGYGYTF.

V and J are TRBV6-2 or TRBV6-3 and TRBJ2-1, with 15 bases identical to TRBD2. Germline assignment: CDR1 MNHEY and CDR2 SVGEGT. With 6 bases clipped from V and 9 bases from J, the junction kept 9 bases outside the gene matches. This CDR3 is 16 amino acids long. CDR3 protein: CASSGLAGGNVSEQFF. The CDR3 DNA is TGTGCCAGCAGCGGACTAGCGGGGGGGAACGTCAGTGAGCAGTTCTTC.

The rearrangement links TRBV7-9 to TRBJ2-3; 8 nucleotides agree with TRBD1. Unmatched junction bases numbered 13, after V lost 6 bases and J lost 2 bases. Germline CDR1 reads SEHNR; CDR2 reads FQNEAQ (reference sequence). There are 17 residues in the CDR3. This chain's CDR3 is CASRWPPGGGVTDTQYF. CDR3 DNA sequence: TGTGCCAGCAGATGGCCCCCAGGGGGCGGGGTCACAGATACGCAGTATTTT.

The chain is built from TRBV6-6 and TRBJ1-3; a possible D gene is TRBD1 (6 bases). The CDR3 extends over 17 amino acids. V dropped 2 bases and J dropped 0 bases, with 14 bases sitting between them. CDR1 MNHNY and CDR2 SVGAGI come from the germline V gene (reference sequence). CDR3 in amino acids: CASSYRPGTSSGNTIYF. The CDR3 DNA reads TGTGCCAGCAGTTACCGACCGGGGACAAGCTCTGGAAACACCATATATTTT.

This clonotype was seen many times. This sequence joins TRBV6-5 and TRBJ1-2; no reliable D call. From germline, CDR1 is MNHEY and CDR2 SVGAGI. The length of the CDR3 is 16 residues. The ends were cut back, 7 bases at V and 0 bases at J, with 18 bases in the middle. The CDR3 DNA sequence: TGTGCCAGCAAAGAACTTGGACGGGAAGCTAACTATGGCTACACCTTC. This encodes CASKELGREANYGYTF.

V usage is TRBV12-3 or TRBV12-4 and J usage is TRBJ1-1; the D is unclear. The CDR3 spans 15 residues. V was trimmed by 2 bases and J by 5 bases, leaving 15 bases between them. CDR3 nucleotide sequence: TGTGCCAGCAGTTTATTGGCAGGCGGCAAAACTGAAGCTTTCTTT. The encoded protein is CASSLLAGGKTEAFF.

The CDR3 sequence is CASSIGWGEVYEQYF. The CDR3 DNA is TGTGCCAGTAGTATAGGCTGGGGAGAGGTCTACGAGCAGTACTTC. The chain joins TRBV19 to TRBJ2-7, with a possible D match to TRBD2 (5 bases). Trimming pared 1 base from V and 3 bases from J, leaving 13 bases between. CDR3 length: 15 amino acids. The germline V gene encodes CDR1 LNHDA and CDR2 SQIVND (reference sequence). Based on the CDR3 plus reference TRBV19 and TRBJ2-7, the full variable domain is DGGITQSPKYLFRKEGQNVTLSCEQNLNHDAMYWYRQDPGQGLRLIYYSQIVNDFQKGDIAEGYSVSREKKESFPLTVTSAQKNPTAFYLCASSIGWGEVYEQYFGPGTRLTVT.

This clonotype has ten or more counts. This chain connects TRBV7-8 to TRBJ1-6; 7 nucleotides line up with TRBD1. The germline V gene encodes CDR1 SGHVS and CDR2 FQNEAQ. V shed 5 bases and J 2 bases; nucleotides not matched to a gene: 6. The CDR3 runs to 16 residues. CDR3 DNA: TGTGCCAGCAGCGCCCGACAGGGACCCTATAATTCACCCCTCCACTTT. This translates into CASSARQGPYNSPLHF.